A single sample is the source of the 26 T cell receptor beta chains below, sequenced in a study of shared clonotypes between healthy human individuals. The data were produced by immunoSEQ multiplex PCR, yet TCRdb's version contains in-frame clones alone and is incomplete. The repertoire has hundreds of thousands of clones, roughly 95% of them found once; the top ten carry 0.055% to 0.075%. Specimen: naive CD4+ T cells sorted from blood. Subset described: CD45RA+ positively selected. All receptors derive from a woman aged 25 to 39 in good health.

This chain uses TRBV29-1 with TRBJ2-3; D uncertain. With 3 bases removed from V and 0 bases from J, the gap between germline ends came to 10 bases. The germline V gene has CDR1 SQVTM and CDR2 ANQGSEA. This CDR3 is built from 14 residues. The CDR3 bases are TGCAGCGTTGAGAGCTCGATCAGCACAGATACGCAGTATTTT. Its translation is CSVESSISTDTQYF.

The chain employs TRBV28 and TRBJ2-1; D is unclear. V was pared by 1 base and J by 4 bases, with 8 bases between. CDR1 and CDR2 from the germline V gene are MDHEN and SYDVKM. The CDR3 has 14 residues. The CDR3 sequence: CASSLLSQYNEQFF. In DNA form, the CDR3 reads TGTGCCAGCAGTTTATTGAGTCAGTACAATGAGCAGTTCTTC.

Note on this clone: This sample also contains other DNA sequences that code for the same CDR3. V and J are TRBV15 and TRBJ2-3; unclear D gene. Trimming shortened V by 1 base and J by 4 bases, and 3 bases separated the two germline ends. CDR3 length: 12 amino acids. Germline values: CDR1 LNHNV, CDR2 YYDKDF (reference sequence). This CDR3 is CATSRGADTQYF. The CDR3 DNA reads as TGTGCCACCAGCAGAGGTGCAGATACGCAGTATTTT.

CDR3 sequence: CASSAIGGSRPYEQYF. The CDR3 nucleotides read TGTGCCAGCAGCGCGATAGGGGGGTCGAGGCCCTACGAGCAGTACTTC. The rearrangement joins TRBV9 to TRBJ2-7, with D perhaps being TRBD1 or TRBD2 (6 bases each). Deletions cut 3 bases from V and 2 bases from J, with 18 bases between. The V gene's germline CDR1 is SGDLS and CDR2 YYNGEE. The CDR3 extends over 16 amino acids.

The V gene is TRBV27, the J gene TRBJ1-1; 9 bases fit TRBD1. The trim removed 4 bases at V and 5 bases at J, leaving 8 bases unmatched. The CDR3 runs to 15 residues. Germline assignment: CDR1 MNHEY and CDR2 SMNVEV (reference sequence). CDR3 DNA sequence: TGTGCCAGCAGTTCGTCCGGGACAGGGAGGACTGAAGCTTTCTTT. Translated: CASSSSGTGRTEAFF.

This rearrangement joins TRBV9 to TRBJ2-1; 7 bases fit TRBD2. The CDR3 is 15 amino acids. The V and J ends lost 3 bases and 6 bases, in that order; junction bases with no gene match: 9. Germline loops: CDR1 SGDLS, CDR2 YYNGEE. CDR3 DNA sequence: TGTGCCAGCAGCGCCCCGGGACTATCGACCAATGAGCAGTTCTTC. This sequence encodes CASSAPGLSTNEQFF.

This chain connects TRBV28 to TRBJ1-1; D ambiguous. The CDR3 extends over 12 amino acids. V lost 10 bases and J 4 bases, leaving 13 bases between the germline ends. Looked up from germline, CDR1 is MDHEN and CDR2 is SYDVKM. The CDR3 DNA follows: TGTGCCACCCAAAACCCCCGCACTGAAGCTTTCTTT. Translating gives CATQNPRTEAFF.

This sequence joins TRBV27 and TRBJ1-5; D remains ambiguous. The germline V gene has CDR1 MNHEY and CDR2 SMNVEV (reference sequence). V was shortened by 4 bases and J by 4 bases, with 14 bases between the two germline ends. CDR3 length: 15 residues. The CDR3 loop is CASSYSPRENQPQHF. Here the CDR3 DNA reads TGTGCCAGCAGTTACTCTCCGAGGGAGAATCAGCCCCAGCATTTT.

In its sample, this clone was seen once. The chain uses TRBV28 and TRBJ2-4, with D perhaps matching TRBD2 (6 bases). CDR3 length: 18 amino acids. CDR1 and CDR2 from the germline V gene are MDHEN and SYDVKM. V was trimmed by 4 bases and J by 5 bases, leaving 24 bases between them. Here the CDR3 DNA reads TGTGCCAGCAGTTCCCCTTGGACTACCACCGAGTGGGAAAACATTCAGTACTTC. It specifies CASSSPWTTTEWENIQYF.

V and J are TRBV5-1 and TRBJ2-7; 8 bases fit TRBD1. CDR1 is SGHRS and CDR2 is YFSETQ in the germline V gene. CDR3 size: 12 residues. Trimming removed 4 bases from V and 5 bases from J; junction bases left unmatched: 2. Here the CDR3 reads CASSKDRDEQYF. CDR3 nucleotides: TGCGCCAGCAGCAAGGACAGGGACGAGCAGTACTTC.

The sample holds one count of this clone. The genes are TRBV4-1 and TRBJ2-1; the match to TRBD2 covers 8 bases. Trimming cost V 2 bases and J 3 bases; bases outside gene matches: 12. The CDR3 loop spans 18 amino acids. The V gene's germline CDR1 is MGHRA and CDR2 YSYEKL. The CDR3 spells CASSQLGLVTASYNEQFF. The CDR3, as DNA: TGCGCCAGCAGCCAACTGGGACTAGTTACTGCTAGCTACAATGAGCAGTTCTTC.

This clone was counted between two and nine times. The chain uses TRBV30 and TRBJ2-7; D possibly corresponds to TRBD2 (5 bases). The CDR3 sequence is 12 residues long. V dropped 3 bases and J dropped 4 bases, with 10 bases sitting between them. Germline V gene sequence: CDR1 GTSNPN, CDR2 SVGIG (reference sequence). Written as DNA, the CDR3 is TGTGCCTGGAGCAATCGGGGATACGAGCAGTACTTC. It yields the protein CAWSNRGYEQYF.

The chain has TRBV28 and TRBJ1-5; D gene ambiguous. CDR1 and CDR2 from the germline V gene are MDHEN and SYDVKM. Trimming shortened V by 5 bases and J by 6 bases, and 17 bases separated the two germline ends. The length of the CDR3 is 15 residues. In DNA form, the CDR3 reads TGTGCCAGCAGTGAAGTTAAAGCCGGATTTCAGCCCCAGCATTTT. Protein sequence: CASSEVKAGFQPQHF.

The chain uses TRBV18 and TRBJ2-5, with a weak D call TRBD1 (6 bases). The DNA matches TRBJ2-7 better at its end, which makes the J call doubtful. The CDR3 runs 14 residues. The germline V gene has CDR1 KGHSH and CDR2 LQKENI. CDR3 nucleotide sequence: TGTGCCAGCTCAAACGACAGGCCTACCTACGAGCAGTACTTC. Translation gives CASSNDRPTYEQYF.

Note on this clone: This specimen includes other DNA sequences encoding the same CDR3. The chain combines TRBV19 with TRBJ1-2; no clear D gene. This CDR3 region has 12 residues. V was pared by 5 bases and J by 0 bases, with 4 bases between. From germline, CDR1 is LNHDA and CDR2 SQIVND (reference sequence). CDR3: CASSLTNYGYTF. DNA for the CDR3: TGTGCCAGTAGTTTGACTAACTATGGCTACACCTTC. Combining the CDR3 with reference TRBV19 and TRBJ1-2 gives the whole variable domain DGGITQSPKYLFRKEGQNVTLSCEQNLNHDAMYWYRQDPGQGLRLIYYSQIVNDFQKGDIAEGYSVSREKKESFPLTVTSAQKNPTAFYLCASSLTNYGYTFGSGTRLTVV.

The chain carries TRBV29-1 and TRBJ2-1, with D possibly being TRBD2 (6 bases). Germline V gene sequence: CDR1 SQVTM, CDR2 ANQGSEA. CDR3 length: 14 residues. Deletions cut 4 bases from V and 7 bases from J, with 17 bases between. CDR3 residues: CSVVSSFGRNEQFF. The DNA of the CDR3 is TGCAGCGTTGTGTCGTCCTTCGGGAGAAATGAGCAGTTCTTC.

This chain uses TRBV28 with TRBJ2-5; D ambiguous. The DNA end is a closer match to TRBJ2-7, so the J assignment may be wrong. In germline, CDR1 is MDHEN, CDR2 SYDVKM. This CDR3 has 14 amino acids. CDR3 loop: CASSRAARNYEQYF. Written as DNA, the CDR3 is TGTGCCAGCAGCCGGGCGGCACGCAACTACGAGCAGTACTTC.

This clone occurred a few times. The rearrangement joins TRBV18 to TRBJ2-7; TRBD1 agrees at 8 bases. CDR1 is KGHSH and CDR2 is LQKENI in the germline V gene. This CDR3 is built from 13 residues. Trimming at V came to 8 bases and at J to 6 bases, leaving 9 bases not matched to a gene. CDR3 residues: CASVDREGGEQYF. For the CDR3, the DNA is TGTGCCAGCGTGGACAGGGAAGGGGGCGAGCAGTACTTC.

V usage is TRBV6-6 and J usage is TRBJ2-3; TRBD1 agrees at 11 bases. Trimming at V came to 7 bases and at J to 5 bases, leaving 11 bases not matched to a gene. The germline V gene has CDR1 MNHNY and CDR2 SVGAGI (reference sequence). The CDR3 totals 16 residues. For the CDR3, the DNA is TGTGCCAGCACTTCCCGGGACAGGGGGTTGGAAGATACGCAGTATTTT. Its protein product is CASTSRDRGLEDTQYF.

The chain employs TRBV6-5 and TRBJ2-7; no clear D gene. The CDR3 length is 12 residues. Germline CDR1 reads MNHEY; CDR2 reads SVGAGI. Trimming left V 0 bases short and J 7 bases short, with 7 bases between. CDR3 DNA: TGTGCCAGCAGTTACTCGGCCCAGGAGCAGTACTTC. This codes for CASSYSAQEQYF.

The V and J genes are TRBV6-5 and TRBJ2-5; 8 bases map to TRBD1. The CDR3 has 15 amino acids. V lost 4 bases to trimming and J lost 5 bases; unmatched junction nucleotides: 9. Per the germline V gene, CDR1 is MNHEY and CDR2 is SVGAGI. The CDR3 region is CASSSRTGSVETQYF. The DNA for the CDR3 is TGTGCCAGCAGTTCGCGGACAGGGAGTGTGGAGACCCAGTACTTC.

The rearrangement uses TRBV29-1 and TRBJ2-5; 7 bases map to TRBD1. TRBJ2-7 matches the DNA end more closely, so the J call is doubtful. Germline V gives CDR1 SQVTM, CDR2 ANQGSEA. This CDR3 comprises 14 residues. The CDR3 protein is CSAQDRPGPYEQYF. CDR3 DNA sequence: TGCAGCGCCCAGGACAGGCCGGGGCCCTACGAGCAGTACTTC.

This rearrangement joins TRBV7-8 to TRBJ1-5; D call uncertain. Germline CDR1 reads SGHVS; CDR2 reads FQNEAQ. CDR3 length: 15 residues. V lost 2 bases and J 0 bases, leaving 8 bases between the germline ends. The CDR3 nucleotides are TGTGCCAGCAGCTTAAGTTCCAGTAGCAATCAGCCCCAGCATTTT. Translated: CASSLSSSSNQPQHF.

The chain uses TRBV18 and TRBJ2-5, with D possibly TRBD1 on 6 matching bases. V was shortened by 3 bases and J by 2 bases, with 16 bases between the two germline ends. The length of the CDR3 is 16 residues. The V gene's germline CDR1 is KGHSH and CDR2 LQKENI. This CDR3 reads CASSPQLDSIQETQYF. The CDR3 nucleotides are TGTGCCAGCTCACCCCAGTTGGACAGCATACAAGAGACCCAGTACTTC.

The rearrangement joins TRBV9 to TRBJ2-5; D ambiguous. This CDR3 comprises 13 residues. CDR1 is SGDLS and CDR2 is YYNGEE in the germline V gene. Trimming pared 4 bases from V and 5 bases from J, leaving 12 bases between. CDR3 amino acids: CASSPQGYETQYF. In DNA, the CDR3 is TGTGCCAGCAGCCCCCAAGGGTATGAGACCCAGTACTTC.

The rearrangement links TRBV6-1 to TRBJ2-7, with TRBD2 as a possible D gene (5 bases). This CDR3 is built from 13 residues. Trimming pared 4 bases from V and 3 bases from J, leaving 10 bases between. Germline loops: CDR1 MNHNS, CDR2 SASEGT. CDR3 region: CASSVADYYEQYF. The CDR3 DNA reads TGTGCCAGCAGTGTGGCCGACTACTACGAGCAGTACTTC.